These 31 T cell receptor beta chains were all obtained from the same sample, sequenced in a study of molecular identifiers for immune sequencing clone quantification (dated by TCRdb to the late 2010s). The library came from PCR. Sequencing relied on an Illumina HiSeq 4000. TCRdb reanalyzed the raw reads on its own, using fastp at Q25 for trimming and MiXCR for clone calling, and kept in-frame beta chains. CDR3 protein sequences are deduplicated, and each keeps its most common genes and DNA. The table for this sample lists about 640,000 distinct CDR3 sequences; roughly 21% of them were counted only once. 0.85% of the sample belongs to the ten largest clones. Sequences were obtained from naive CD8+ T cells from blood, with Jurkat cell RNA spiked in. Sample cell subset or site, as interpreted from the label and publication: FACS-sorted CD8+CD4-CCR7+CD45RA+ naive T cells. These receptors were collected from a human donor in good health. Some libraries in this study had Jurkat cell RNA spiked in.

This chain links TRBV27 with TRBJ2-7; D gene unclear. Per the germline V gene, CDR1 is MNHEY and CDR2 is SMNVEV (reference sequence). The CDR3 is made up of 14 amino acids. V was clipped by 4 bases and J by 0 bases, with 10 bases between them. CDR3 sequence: CASSYRWSSYEQYF. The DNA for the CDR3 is TGTGCCAGCAGTTACCGGTGGAGCTCCTACGAGCAGTACTTC.

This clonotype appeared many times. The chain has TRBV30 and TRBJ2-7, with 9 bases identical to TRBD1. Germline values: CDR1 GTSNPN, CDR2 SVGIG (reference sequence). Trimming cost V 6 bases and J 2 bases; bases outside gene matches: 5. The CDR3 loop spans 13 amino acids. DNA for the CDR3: TGTGCCTGCGCCGACAGGGGGGCCTACGAGCAGTACTTC. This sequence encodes CACADRGAYEQYF.

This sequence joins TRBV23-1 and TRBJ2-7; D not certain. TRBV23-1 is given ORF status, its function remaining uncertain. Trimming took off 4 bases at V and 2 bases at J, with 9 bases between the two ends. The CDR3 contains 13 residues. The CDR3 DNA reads TGCGCCAGCAGTCGAAACATAGCCTACGAGCAGTACTTC. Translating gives CASSRNIAYEQYF.

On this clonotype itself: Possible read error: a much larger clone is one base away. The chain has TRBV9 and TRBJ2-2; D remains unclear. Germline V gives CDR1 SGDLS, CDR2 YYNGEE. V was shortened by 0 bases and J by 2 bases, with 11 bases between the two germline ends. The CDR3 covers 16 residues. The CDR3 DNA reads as TGTGCCAGCAGCGTAGCTTTGGGAACTAACACCGGGGAGCTGTTTTTT. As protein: CASSVALGTNTGELFF.

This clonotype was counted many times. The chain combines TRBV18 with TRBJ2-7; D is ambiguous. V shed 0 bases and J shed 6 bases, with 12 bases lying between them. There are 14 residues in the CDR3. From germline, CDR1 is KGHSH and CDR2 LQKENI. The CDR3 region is CASSPPYRLSEQYF. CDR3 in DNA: TGTGCCAGCTCACCACCGTATCGGTTGTCCGAGCAGTACTTC.

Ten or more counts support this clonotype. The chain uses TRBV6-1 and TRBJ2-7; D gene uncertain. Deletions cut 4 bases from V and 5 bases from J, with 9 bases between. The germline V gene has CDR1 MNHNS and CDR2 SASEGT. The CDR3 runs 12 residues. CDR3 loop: CASSGTIHEQYF. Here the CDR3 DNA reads TGTGCCAGCAGTGGAACGATCCACGAGCAGTACTTC.

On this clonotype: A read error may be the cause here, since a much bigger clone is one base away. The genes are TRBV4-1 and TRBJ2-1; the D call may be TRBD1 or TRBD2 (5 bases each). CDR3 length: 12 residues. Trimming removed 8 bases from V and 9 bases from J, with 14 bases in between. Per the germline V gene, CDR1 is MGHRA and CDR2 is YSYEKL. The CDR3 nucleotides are TGCGCCAGCGCGGACTTCGACAGTGAGCAGTTCTTC. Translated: CASADFDSEQFF.

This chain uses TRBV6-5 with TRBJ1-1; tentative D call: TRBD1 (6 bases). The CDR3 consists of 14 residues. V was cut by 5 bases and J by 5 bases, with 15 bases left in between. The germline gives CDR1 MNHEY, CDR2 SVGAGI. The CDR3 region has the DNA TGTGCCAGCAGTACGGGGGGGAGGGGGACTGAAGCTTTCTTT. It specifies CASSTGGRGTEAFF.

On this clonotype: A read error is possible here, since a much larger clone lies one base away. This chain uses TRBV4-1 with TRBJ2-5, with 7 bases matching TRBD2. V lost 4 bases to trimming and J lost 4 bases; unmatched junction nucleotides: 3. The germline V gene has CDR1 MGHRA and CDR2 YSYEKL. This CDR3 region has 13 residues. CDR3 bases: TGCGCCAGCAGCCCCGGGACTACAGAGACCCAGTACTTC. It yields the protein CASSPGTTETQYF.

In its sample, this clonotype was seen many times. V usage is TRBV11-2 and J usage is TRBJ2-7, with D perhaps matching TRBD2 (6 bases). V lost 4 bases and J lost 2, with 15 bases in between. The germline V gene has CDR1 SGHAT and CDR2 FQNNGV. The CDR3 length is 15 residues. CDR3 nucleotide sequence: TGTGCCAGCAGCTCCGGTCGGGGGAGCCCCTACGAGCAGTACTTC. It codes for CASSSGRGSPYEQYF.

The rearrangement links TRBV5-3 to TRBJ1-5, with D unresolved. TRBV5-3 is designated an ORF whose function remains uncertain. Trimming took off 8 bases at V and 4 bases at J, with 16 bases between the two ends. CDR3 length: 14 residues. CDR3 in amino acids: CASLRRRYNQPQHF. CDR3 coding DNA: TGTGCCAGCTTACGCAGGAGGTATAATCAGCCCCAGCATTTT.

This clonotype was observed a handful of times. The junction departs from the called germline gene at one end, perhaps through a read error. CDR3 sequence (DNA): TGTGCCAGCAGTCCACCCCGGGCCTCATACCAAGAGGCCCAGTACTTC. Translating it yields CASSPPRASYQEAQYF. This chain links TRBV2 with TRBJ2-5; D is unclear. From germline, CDR1 is SNHLY and CDR2 FYNNEI. CDR3 length equals 16 residues.

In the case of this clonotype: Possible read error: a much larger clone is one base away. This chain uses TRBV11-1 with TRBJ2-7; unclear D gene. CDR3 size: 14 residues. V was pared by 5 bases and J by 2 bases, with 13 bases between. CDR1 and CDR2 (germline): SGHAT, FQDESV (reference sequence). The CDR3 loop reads CASSQSENPYEQYF. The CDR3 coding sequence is TGTGCCAGCAGCCAGTCAGAGAACCCCTACGAGCAGTACTTC. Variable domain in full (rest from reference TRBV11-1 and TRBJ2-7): EAEVAQSPRYKITEKSQAVAFWCDPISGHATLYWYRQILGQGPELLVQFQDESVVDDSQLPKDRFSAERLKGVDSTLKIQPAELGDSAMYLCASSQSENPYEQYFGPGTRLTVT.

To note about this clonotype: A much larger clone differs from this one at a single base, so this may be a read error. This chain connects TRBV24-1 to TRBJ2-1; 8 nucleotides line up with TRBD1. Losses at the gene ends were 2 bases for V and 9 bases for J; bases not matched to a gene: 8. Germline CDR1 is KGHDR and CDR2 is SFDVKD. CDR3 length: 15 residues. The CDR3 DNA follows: TGTGCCACCAGTGATTCCGACAGGGGCGGCGGTGAGCAGTTCTTC. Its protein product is CATSDSDRGGGEQFF.

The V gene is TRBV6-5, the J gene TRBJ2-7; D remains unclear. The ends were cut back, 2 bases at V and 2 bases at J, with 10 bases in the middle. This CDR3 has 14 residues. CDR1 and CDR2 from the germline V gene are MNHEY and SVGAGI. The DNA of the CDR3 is TGTGCCAGCAGTTACATGACCCTAACCTACGAGCAGTACTTC. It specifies CASSYMTLTYEQYF.

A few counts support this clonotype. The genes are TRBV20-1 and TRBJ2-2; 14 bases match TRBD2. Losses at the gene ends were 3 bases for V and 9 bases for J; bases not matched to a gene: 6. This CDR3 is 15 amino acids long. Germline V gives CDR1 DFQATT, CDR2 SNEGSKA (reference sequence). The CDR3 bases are TGCAGTGCTAGCCCGGGACTAGCGGGAGTCCGGGAGCTGTTTTTT. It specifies CSASPGLAGVRELFF.

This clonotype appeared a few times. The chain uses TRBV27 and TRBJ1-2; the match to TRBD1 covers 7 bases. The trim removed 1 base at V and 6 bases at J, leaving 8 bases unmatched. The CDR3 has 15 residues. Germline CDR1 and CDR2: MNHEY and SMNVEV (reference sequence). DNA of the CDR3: TGTGCCAGCAGTTTATTTGGGACAGTGCCTAATGGCTACACCTTC. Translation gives CASSLFGTVPNGYTF.

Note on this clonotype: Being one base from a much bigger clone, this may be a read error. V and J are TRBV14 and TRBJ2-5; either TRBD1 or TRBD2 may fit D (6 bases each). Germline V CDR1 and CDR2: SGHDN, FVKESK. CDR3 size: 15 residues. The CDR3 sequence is CASSVRPGGRETQHF. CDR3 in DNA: TGTGCCAGCAGCGTACGTCCCGGGGGCCGCGAGACCCAGCACTTC. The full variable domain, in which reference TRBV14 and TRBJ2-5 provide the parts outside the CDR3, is EAGVTQFPSHSVIEKGQTVTLRCDPISGHDNLYWYRRVMGKEIKFLLHFVKESKQDESGMPNNRFLAERTGGTYSTLKVQPAELEDSGVYFCASSVRPGGRETQHFGPGTRLLVL.

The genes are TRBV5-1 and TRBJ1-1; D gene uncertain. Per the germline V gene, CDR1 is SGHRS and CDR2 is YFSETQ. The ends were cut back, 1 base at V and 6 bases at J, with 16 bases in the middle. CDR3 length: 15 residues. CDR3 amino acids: CASSLNPTLNPEAFF. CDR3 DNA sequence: TGCGCCAGCAGCTTGAACCCCACACTTAACCCTGAAGCTTTCTTT. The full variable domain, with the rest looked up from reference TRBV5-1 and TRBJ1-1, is KAGVTQTPRYLIKTRGQQVTLSCSPISGHRSVSWYQQTPGQGLQFLFEYFSETQRNKGNFPGRFSGRQFSNSRSEMNVSTLELGDSALYLCASSLNPTLNPEAFFGQGTRLTVV.

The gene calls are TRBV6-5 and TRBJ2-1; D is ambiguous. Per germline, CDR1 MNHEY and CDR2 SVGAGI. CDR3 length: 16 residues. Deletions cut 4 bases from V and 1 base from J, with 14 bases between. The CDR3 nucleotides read TGTGCCAGCAGTTCCCCCCCAGTGGGTTCCTACAATGAGCAGTTCTTC. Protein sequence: CASSSPPVGSYNEQFF.

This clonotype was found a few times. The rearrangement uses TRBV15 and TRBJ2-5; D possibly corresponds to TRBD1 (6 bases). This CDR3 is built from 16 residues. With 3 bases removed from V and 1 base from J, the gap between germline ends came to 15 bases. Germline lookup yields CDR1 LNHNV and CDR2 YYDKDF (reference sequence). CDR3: CATSSATGIGQETQYF. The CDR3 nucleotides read TGTGCCACCAGCAGCGCGACAGGAATAGGCCAAGAGACCCAGTACTTC. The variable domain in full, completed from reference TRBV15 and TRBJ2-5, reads DAMVIQNPRYQVTQFGKPVTLSCSQTLNHNVMYWYQQKSSQAPKLLFHYYDKDFNNEADTPDNFQSRRPNTSFCFLDIRSPGLGDTAMYLCATSSATGIGQETQYFGPGTRLLVL.

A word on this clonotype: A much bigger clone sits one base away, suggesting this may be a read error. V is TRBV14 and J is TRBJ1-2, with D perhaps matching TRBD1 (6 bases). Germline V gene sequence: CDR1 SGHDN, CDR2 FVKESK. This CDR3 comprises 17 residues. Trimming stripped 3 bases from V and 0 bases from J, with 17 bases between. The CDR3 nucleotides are TGTGCCAGCAGCCATGTCGCGAGGACAGAAGCTAACTATGGCTACACCTTC. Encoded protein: CASSHVARTEANYGYTF.

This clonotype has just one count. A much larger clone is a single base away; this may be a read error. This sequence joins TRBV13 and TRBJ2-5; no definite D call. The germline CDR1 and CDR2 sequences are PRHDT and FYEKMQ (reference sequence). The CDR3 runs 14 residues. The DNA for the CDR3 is TGTGCCAGCAGCTTAGGACAGAACCAAGAGACCCGGTACTTC. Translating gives CASSLGQNQETRYF.

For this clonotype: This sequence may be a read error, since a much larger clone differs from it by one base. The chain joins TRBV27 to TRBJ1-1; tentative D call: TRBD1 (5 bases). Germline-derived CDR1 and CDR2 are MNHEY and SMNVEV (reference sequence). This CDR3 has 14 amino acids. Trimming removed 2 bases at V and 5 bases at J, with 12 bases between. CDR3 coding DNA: TGTGCCAGCAGTTTACAGGGAGAACGTACTGAAGCTTTCTTT. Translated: CASSLQGERTEAFF.

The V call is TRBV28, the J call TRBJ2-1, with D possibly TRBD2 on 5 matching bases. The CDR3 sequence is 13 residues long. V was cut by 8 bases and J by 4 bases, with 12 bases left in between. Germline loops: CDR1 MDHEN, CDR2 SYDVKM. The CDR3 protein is CASGDRRYNEQFF. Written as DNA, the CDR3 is TGTGCCAGCGGTGATCGGAGGTACAATGAGCAGTTCTTC.

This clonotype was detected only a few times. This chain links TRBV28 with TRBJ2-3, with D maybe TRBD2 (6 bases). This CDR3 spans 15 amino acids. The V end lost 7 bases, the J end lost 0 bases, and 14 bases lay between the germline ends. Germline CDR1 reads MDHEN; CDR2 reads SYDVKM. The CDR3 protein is CASNVLEGSTDTQYF. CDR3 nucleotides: TGTGCCAGCAACGTGCTGGAGGGGAGCACAGATACGCAGTATTTT.

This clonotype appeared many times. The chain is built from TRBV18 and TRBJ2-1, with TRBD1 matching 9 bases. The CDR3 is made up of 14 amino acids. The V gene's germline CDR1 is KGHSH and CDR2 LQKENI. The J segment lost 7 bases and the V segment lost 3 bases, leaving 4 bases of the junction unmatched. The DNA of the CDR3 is TGTGCCAGCTCACCCCCCGGACAGGGGAATGAGCAGTTCTTC. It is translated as CASSPPGQGNEQFF.

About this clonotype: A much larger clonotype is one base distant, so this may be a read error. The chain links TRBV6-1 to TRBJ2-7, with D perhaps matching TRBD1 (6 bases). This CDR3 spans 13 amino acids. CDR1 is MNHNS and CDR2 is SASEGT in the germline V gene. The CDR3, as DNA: TGTGTCAGCACCTTGGACAGCTCCTACGAGCAGTACTTC. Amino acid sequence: CVSTLDSSYEQYF.

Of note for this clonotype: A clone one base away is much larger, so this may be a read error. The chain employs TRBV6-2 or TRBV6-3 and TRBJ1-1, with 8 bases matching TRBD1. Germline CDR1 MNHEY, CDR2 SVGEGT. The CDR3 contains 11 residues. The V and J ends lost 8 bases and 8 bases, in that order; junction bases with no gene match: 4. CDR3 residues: CASGQGIEAFF. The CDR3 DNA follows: TGTGCCAGCGGACAGGGTATAGAAGCTTTCTTT.

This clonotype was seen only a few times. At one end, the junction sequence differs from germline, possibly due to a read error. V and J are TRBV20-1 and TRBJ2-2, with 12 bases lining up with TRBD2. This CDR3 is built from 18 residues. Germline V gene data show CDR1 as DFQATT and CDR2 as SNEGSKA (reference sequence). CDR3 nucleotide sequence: TGCAGTGTTAGAGATCGCGGACTAGCGGGATGGTCTGGCGGGGAGCTGTTTTTT. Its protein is CSVRDRGLAGWSGGELFF.

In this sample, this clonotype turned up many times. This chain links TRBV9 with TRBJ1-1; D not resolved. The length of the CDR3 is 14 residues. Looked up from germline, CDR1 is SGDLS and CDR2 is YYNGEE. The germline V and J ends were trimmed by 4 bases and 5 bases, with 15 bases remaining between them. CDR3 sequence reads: CASSQVIRWTEAFF. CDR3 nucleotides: TGTGCCAGCAGCCAGGTAATCCGATGGACTGAAGCTTTCTTT.